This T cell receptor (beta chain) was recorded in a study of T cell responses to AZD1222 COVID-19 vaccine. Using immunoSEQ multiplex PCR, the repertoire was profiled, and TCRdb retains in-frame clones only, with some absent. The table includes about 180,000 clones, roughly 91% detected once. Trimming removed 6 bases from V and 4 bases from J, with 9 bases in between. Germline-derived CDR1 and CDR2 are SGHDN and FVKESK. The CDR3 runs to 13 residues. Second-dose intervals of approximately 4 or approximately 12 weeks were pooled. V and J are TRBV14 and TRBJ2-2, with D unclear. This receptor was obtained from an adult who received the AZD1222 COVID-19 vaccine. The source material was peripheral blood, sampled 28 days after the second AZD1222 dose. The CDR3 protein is CASSPRGTGELFF. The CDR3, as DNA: TGTGCCAGCAGTCCTCGAGGCACCGGGGAGCTGTTTTTT. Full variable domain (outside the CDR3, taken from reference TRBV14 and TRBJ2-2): EAGVTQFPSHSVIEKGQTVTLRCDPISGHDNLYWYRRVMGKEIKFLLHFVKESKQDESGMPNNRFLAERTGGTYSTLKVQPAELEDSGVYFCASSPRGTGELFFGEGSRLTVL.